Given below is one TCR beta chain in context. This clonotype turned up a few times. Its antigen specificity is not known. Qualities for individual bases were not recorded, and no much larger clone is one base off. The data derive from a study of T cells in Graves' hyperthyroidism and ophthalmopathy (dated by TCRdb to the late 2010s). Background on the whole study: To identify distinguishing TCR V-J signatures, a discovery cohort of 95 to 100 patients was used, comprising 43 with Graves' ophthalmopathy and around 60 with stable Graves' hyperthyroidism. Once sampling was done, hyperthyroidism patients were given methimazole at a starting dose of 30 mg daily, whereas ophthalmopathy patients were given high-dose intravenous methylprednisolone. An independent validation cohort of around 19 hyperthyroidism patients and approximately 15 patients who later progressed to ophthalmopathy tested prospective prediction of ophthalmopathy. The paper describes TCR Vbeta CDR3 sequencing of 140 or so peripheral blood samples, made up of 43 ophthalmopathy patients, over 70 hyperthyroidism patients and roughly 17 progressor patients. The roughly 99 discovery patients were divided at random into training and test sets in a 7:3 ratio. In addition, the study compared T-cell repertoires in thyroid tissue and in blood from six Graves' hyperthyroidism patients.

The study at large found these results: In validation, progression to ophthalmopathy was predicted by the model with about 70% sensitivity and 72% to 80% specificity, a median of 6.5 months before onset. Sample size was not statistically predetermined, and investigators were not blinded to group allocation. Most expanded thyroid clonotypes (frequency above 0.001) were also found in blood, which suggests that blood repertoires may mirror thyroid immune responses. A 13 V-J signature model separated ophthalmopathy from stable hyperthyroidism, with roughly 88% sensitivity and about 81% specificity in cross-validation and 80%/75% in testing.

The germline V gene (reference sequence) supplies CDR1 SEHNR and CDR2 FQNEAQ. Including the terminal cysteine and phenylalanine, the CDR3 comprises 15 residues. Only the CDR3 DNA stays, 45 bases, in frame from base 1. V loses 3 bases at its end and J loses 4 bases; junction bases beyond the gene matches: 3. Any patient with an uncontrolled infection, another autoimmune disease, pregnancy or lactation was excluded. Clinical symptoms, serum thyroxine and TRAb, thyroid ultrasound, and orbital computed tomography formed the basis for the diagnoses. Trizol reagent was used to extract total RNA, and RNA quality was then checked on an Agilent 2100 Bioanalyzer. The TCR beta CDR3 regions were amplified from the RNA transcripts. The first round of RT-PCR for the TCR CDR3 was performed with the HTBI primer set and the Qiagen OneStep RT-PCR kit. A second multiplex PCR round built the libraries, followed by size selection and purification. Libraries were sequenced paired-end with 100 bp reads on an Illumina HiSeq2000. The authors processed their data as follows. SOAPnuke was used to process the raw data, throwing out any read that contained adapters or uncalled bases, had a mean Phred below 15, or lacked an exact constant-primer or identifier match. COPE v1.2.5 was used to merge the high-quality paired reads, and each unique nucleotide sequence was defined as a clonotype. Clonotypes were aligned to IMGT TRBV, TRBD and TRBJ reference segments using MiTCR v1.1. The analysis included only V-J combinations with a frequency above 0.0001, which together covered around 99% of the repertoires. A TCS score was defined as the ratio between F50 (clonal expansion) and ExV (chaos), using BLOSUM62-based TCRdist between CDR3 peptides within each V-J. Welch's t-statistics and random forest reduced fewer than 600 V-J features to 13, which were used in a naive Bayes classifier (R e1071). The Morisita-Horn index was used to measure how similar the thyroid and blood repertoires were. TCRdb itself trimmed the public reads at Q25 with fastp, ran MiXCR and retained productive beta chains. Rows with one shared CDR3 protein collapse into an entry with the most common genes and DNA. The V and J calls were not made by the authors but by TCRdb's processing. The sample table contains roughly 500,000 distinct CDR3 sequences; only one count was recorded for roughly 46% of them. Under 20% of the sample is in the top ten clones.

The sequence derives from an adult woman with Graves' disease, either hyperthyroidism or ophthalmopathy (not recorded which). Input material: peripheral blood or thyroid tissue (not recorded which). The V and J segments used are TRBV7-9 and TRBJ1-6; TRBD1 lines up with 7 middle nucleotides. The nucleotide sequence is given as TGTGCCAGCAGCTTGGGGGACAGTTATAATTCACCCCTCCACTTT. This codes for CASSLGDSYNSPLHF.